Listed below are T cell receptor beta chains from one sample, sequenced in a study of CD8 T cells in ankylosing spondylitis. TCRdb analysed the 5' RACE reads with MiXCR anew, one entry per CDR3 protein. The data hold more than 600,000 distinct CDR3 sequences, with 19% observed a single time. Sequenced: blood, either unsorted or a sorted T cell fraction (not recorded which). These receptors all stem from a male donor with ankylosing spondylitis. The CDR3 runs from the conserved cysteine through the conserved F or W. The order of the fields is D gene, J gene, clone size, V gene, CDR3 protein, CDR3 DNA. D genes are given only for firm matches. A clone size is listed for some rows: how often the clone was seen (once, few, many), or a class if it is expanded.

d_gene: TRBD2
j_gene: TRBJ2-7
abundance: once
v_gene: TRBV7-9
CDR3aa: CASSLGTSGLANEQYF
CDR3nt: TGTGCCAGCAGCTTAGGGACTAGCGGATTGGCCAACGAGCAGTACTTC

d_gene: NA
j_gene: TRBJ2-2
abundance: few
v_gene: TRBV15
CDR3aa: CATSRDPGDLTGELFF
CDR3nt: TGTGCCACCAGCAGAGATCCGGGAGACCTCACCGGGGAGCTGTTTTTT

d_gene: TRBD1
j_gene: TRBJ1-2
abundance: NA
v_gene: TRBV12-3/TRBV12-4
CDR3aa: CASSLADRGGYTF
CDR3nt: TGTGCCAGCAGTTTAGCGGACAGGGGCGGCTACACCTTC

d_gene: NA
j_gene: TRBJ1-2
abundance: NA
v_gene: TRBV12-1
CDR3aa: CASSSAGTATRGYTF
CDR3nt: TGTGCCAGCAGCTCGGCCGGGACGGCCACCCGTGGCTACACCTTC

d_gene: NA
j_gene: TRBJ2-2
abundance: few
v_gene: TRBV3-1
CDR3aa: CASSQVGGLGTGELFF
CDR3nt: TGTGCCAGCAGCCAAGTTGGGGGGCTTGGGACCGGGGAGCTGTTTTTT

d_gene: NA
j_gene: TRBJ2-7
abundance: few
v_gene: TRBV6-1
CDR3aa: CASSLGSRYEQYF
CDR3nt: TGTGCCAGCAGCCTCGGGAGTCGCTACGAGCAGTACTTC

d_gene: TRBD1
j_gene: TRBJ1-1
abundance: NA
v_gene: TRBV10-3
CDR3aa: CAITGTGSAEAFF
CDR3nt: TGTGCCATCACTGGGACAGGATCGGCTGAAGCTTTCTTT

d_gene: NA
j_gene: TRBJ2-7
abundance: NA
v_gene: TRBV2
CDR3aa: CASIYRSPTYEQYF
CDR3nt: TGTGCCAGCATCTACAGGTCCCCGACCTACGAGCAGTACTTC

d_gene: NA
j_gene: TRBJ2-5
abundance: NA
v_gene: TRBV3-1
CDR3aa: CASSAMTSGETQYF
CDR3nt: TGTGCCAGCAGCGCCATGACTAGTGGTGAGACCCAGTACTTC

d_gene: NA
j_gene: TRBJ2-5
abundance: many
v_gene: TRBV20-1
CDR3aa: CSPVLEETQYF
CDR3nt: TGCAGTCCAGTACTGGAGGAGACCCAGTACTTC

d_gene: TRBD1
j_gene: TRBJ2-7
abundance: many
v_gene: TRBV12-3/TRBV12-4
CDR3aa: CASSLEGQGSYEQYF
CDR3nt: TGTGCCAGCAGTTTAGAGGGACAGGGGTCCTACGAGCAGTACTTC

d_gene: TRBD2
j_gene: TRBJ2-1
abundance: NA
v_gene: TRBV20-1
CDR3aa: CSAIIGTSGASEQFF
CDR3nt: TGCAGTGCTATAATCGGGACTAGCGGAGCCAGTGAGCAGTTCTTC

d_gene: NA
j_gene: TRBJ2-3
abundance: NA
v_gene: TRBV20-1
CDR3aa: CSAREGAADTQYF
CDR3nt: TGCAGTGCTAGAGAGGGGGCGGCAGATACGCAGTATTTT

d_gene: NA
j_gene: TRBJ1-5
abundance: NA
v_gene: TRBV20-1
CDR3aa: CSARDGEGILYSNQPQHF
CDR3nt: TGCAGTGCTAGAGATGGAGAGGGGATCCTATATAGCAATCAGCCCCAGCATTTT

d_gene: NA
j_gene: TRBJ2-2
abundance: NA
v_gene: TRBV7-9
CDR3aa: CASSPSGGRTGELFF
CDR3nt: TGTGCCAGCAGCCCTAGTGGGGGCCGCACCGGGGAGCTGTTTTTT

d_gene: TRBD2
j_gene: TRBJ2-1
abundance: few
v_gene: TRBV6-4
CDR3aa: CASSDTGTSLHEQFF
CDR3nt: TGTGCCAGCAGTGACACGGGGACTAGTCTCCATGAGCAGTTCTTC

d_gene: TRBD2
j_gene: TRBJ2-1
abundance: few
v_gene: TRBV7-2
CDR3aa: CASSLSTSGRFNEQFF
CDR3nt: TGTGCCAGCAGCTTAAGTACTAGCGGGCGTTTCAATGAGCAGTTCTTC

d_gene: NA
j_gene: TRBJ2-5
abundance: many
v_gene: TRBV14
CDR3aa: CASIPAGWQETQYF
CDR3nt: TGTGCCAGCATCCCGGCGGGGTGGCAAGAGACCCAGTACTTC

d_gene: TRBD2
j_gene: TRBJ2-3
abundance: few
v_gene: TRBV7-6
CDR3aa: CASSLGRSGLADPNTQYF
CDR3nt: TGTGCCAGCAGCTTAGGCCGTAGTGGGCTAGCGGATCCGAATACGCAGTATTTT

d_gene: NA
j_gene: TRBJ2-1
abundance: NA
v_gene: TRBV6-2/TRBV6-3
CDR3aa: CASSYSRGDEQFF
CDR3nt: TGTGCCAGCAGTTACTCGAGAGGGGATGAGCAGTTCTTC

d_gene: TRBD2
j_gene: TRBJ2-7
abundance: few
v_gene: TRBV29-1
CDR3aa: CSVRTSSYEQYF
CDR3nt: TGCAGCGTTCGGACTAGCTCCTACGAGCAGTACTTC

d_gene: NA
j_gene: TRBJ2-1
abundance: NA
v_gene: TRBV20-1
CDR3aa: CSATRGNEQFF
CDR3nt: TGCAGTGCTACCCGAGGTAATGAGCAGTTCTTC

d_gene: TRBD1
j_gene: TRBJ1-2
abundance: NA
v_gene: TRBV7-9
CDR3aa: CASSPALQGAYGYTF
CDR3nt: TGTGCCAGCAGCCCTGCCCTCCAGGGGGCTTATGGCTACACCTTC

d_gene: NA
j_gene: TRBJ2-1
abundance: NA
v_gene: TRBV28
CDR3aa: CASSFPTGVGEQFF
CDR3nt: TGTGCCAGCAGTTTTCCAACCGGGGTAGGTGAGCAGTTCTTC

d_gene: NA
j_gene: TRBJ1-2
abundance: NA
v_gene: TRBV9
CDR3aa: CASSVGVWGNYGYTF
CDR3nt: TGTGCCAGCAGCGTAGGCGTTTGGGGGAACTATGGCTACACCTTC

d_gene: NA
j_gene: TRBJ2-1
abundance: few
v_gene: TRBV10-3
CDR3aa: CAISLDNEQFF
CDR3nt: TGTGCCATCAGTCTAGATAATGAGCAGTTCTTC

d_gene: TRBD2
j_gene: TRBJ2-5
abundance: NA
v_gene: TRBV5-4
CDR3aa: CASSWNPGLGETQYF
CDR3nt: TGTGCCAGCAGCTGGAACCCGGGACTAGGGGAGACCCAGTACTTC

d_gene: TRBD1
j_gene: TRBJ1-2
abundance: NA
v_gene: TRBV6-5
CDR3aa: CASSYSARGLNYGYTF
CDR3nt: TGTGCCAGCAGTTACTCGGCCAGGGGGCTTAACTATGGCTACACCTTC

d_gene: NA
j_gene: TRBJ2-2
abundance: few
v_gene: TRBV12-3/TRBV12-4
CDR3aa: CASSSRDVGELFF
CDR3nt: TGTGCCAGCAGTTCCAGGGATGTGGGGGAGCTGTTTTTT

d_gene: NA
j_gene: TRBJ2-1
abundance: few
v_gene: TRBV7-8
CDR3aa: CASRPRFGLNEQFF
CDR3nt: TGTGCCAGCAGGCCGCGGTTTGGGCTTAATGAGCAGTTCTTC

d_gene: NA
j_gene: TRBJ2-7
abundance: few
v_gene: TRBV2
CDR3aa: CASSSRRTRTYEQYF
CDR3nt: TGTGCCAGCAGTTCTAGAAGGACGAGGACCTACGAGCAGTACTTC

d_gene: TRBD1
j_gene: TRBJ1-2
abundance: NA
v_gene: TRBV7-9
CDR3aa: CASGPGQGIAYGYTF
CDR3nt: TGTGCCAGCGGCCCGGGACAGGGGATCGCCTATGGCTACACCTTC

d_gene: NA
j_gene: TRBJ1-6
abundance: NA
v_gene: TRBV7-6
CDR3aa: CASSLSGGGSSPLHF
CDR3nt: TGTGCCAGCAGCTTATCGGGGGGTGGGAGTTCACCCCTCCACTTT

d_gene: TRBD2
j_gene: TRBJ2-1
abundance: few
v_gene: TRBV12-3/TRBV12-4
CDR3aa: CASRLAGGSGEQFF
CDR3nt: TGTGCCAGCAGACTAGCGGGGGGGAGTGGTGAGCAGTTCTTC

d_gene: NA
j_gene: TRBJ1-1
abundance: NA
v_gene: TRBV5-1
CDR3aa: CASSLPDIMNTEAFF
CDR3nt: TGCGCCAGCAGCTTGCCGGACATAATGAACACTGAAGCTTTCTTT

d_gene: NA
j_gene: TRBJ2-7
abundance: NA
v_gene: TRBV5-1
CDR3aa: CASRANLVSNEQYF
CDR3nt: TGCGCCAGCAGGGCGAATCTGGTCTCCAACGAGCAGTACTTC

d_gene: NA
j_gene: TRBJ1-1
abundance: few
v_gene: TRBV29-1
CDR3aa: CSGKTANTEAFF
CDR3nt: TGCAGCGGCAAGACAGCGAACACTGAAGCTTTCTTT

d_gene: TRBD1
j_gene: TRBJ1-2
abundance: few
v_gene: TRBV5-1
CDR3aa: CASSQQTQGNYGYTF
CDR3nt: TGCGCCAGCAGCCAACAGACACAGGGGAACTATGGCTACACCTTC

d_gene: NA
j_gene: TRBJ2-3
abundance: NA
v_gene: TRBV28
CDR3aa: CASSISKKYTQYF
CDR3nt: TGTGCCAGCAGTATCTCGAAAAAGTATACGCAGTATTTT

d_gene: TRBD1
j_gene: TRBJ1-5
abundance: NA
v_gene: TRBV20-1
CDR3aa: CSAARGQGYQPQHF
CDR3nt: TGCAGTGCTGCCCGGGGACAGGGCTACCAGCCCCAGCATTTT

d_gene: NA
j_gene: TRBJ2-7
abundance: NA
v_gene: TRBV5-1
CDR3aa: CASSLDTGLITYEQYF
CDR3nt: TGCGCCAGCAGTCTGGATACCGGGCTGATCACCTACGAGCAGTACTTC